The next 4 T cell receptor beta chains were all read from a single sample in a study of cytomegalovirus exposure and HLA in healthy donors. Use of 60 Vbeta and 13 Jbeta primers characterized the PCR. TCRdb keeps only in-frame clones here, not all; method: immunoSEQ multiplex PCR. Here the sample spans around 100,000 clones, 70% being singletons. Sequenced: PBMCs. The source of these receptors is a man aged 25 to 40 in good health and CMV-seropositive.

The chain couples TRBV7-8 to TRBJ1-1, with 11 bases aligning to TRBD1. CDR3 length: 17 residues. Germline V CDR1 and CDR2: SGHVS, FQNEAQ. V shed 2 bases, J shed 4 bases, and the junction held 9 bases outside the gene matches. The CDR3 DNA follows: TGTGCCAGCAGCTTACTAGGGACAGGGGGGCCCGGCACTGAAGCTTTCTTT. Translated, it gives CASSLLGTGGPGTEAFF.

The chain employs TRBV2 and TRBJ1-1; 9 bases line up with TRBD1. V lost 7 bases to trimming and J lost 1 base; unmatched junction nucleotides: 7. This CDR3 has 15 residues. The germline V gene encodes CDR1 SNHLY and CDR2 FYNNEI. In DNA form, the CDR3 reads TGTGCCAGCACCCGGGACAGGGAATGGAACACTGAAGCTTTCTTT. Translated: CASTRDREWNTEAFF.

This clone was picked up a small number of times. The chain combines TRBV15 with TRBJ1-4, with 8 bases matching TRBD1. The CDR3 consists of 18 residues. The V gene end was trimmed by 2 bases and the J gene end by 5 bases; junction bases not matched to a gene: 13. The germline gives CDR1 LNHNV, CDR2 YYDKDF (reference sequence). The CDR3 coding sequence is TGTGCCACCAGCAGACCCCCGGGACAGGTCCCCTTAAATGAAAAACTGTTTTTT. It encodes CATSRPPGQVPLNEKLFF.

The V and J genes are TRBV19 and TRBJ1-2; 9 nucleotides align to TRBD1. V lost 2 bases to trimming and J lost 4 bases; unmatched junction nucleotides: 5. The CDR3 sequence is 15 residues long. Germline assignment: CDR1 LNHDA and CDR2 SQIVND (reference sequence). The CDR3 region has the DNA TGTGCCAGTAGTATAAGAGACAGGGGGGTCTATGGCTACACCTTC. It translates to CASSIRDRGVYGYTF.